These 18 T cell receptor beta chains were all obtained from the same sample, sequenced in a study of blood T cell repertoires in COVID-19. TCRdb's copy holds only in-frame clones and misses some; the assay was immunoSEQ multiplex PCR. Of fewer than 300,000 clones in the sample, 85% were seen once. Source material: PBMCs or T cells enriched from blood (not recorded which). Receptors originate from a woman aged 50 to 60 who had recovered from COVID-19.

CDR3 in amino acids: CASSQDGGGGTDTQYF. The CDR3 region has the DNA TGCGCCAGCAGCCAAGATGGCGGGGGGGGCACAGATACGCAGTATTTT. The chain joins TRBV4-1 to TRBJ2-3, with 9 bases identical to TRBD2. J was trimmed by 1 base and V by 0 bases; bases with no gene match: 2. This CDR3 is built from 16 residues. Germline lookup yields CDR1 MGHRA and CDR2 YSYEKL.

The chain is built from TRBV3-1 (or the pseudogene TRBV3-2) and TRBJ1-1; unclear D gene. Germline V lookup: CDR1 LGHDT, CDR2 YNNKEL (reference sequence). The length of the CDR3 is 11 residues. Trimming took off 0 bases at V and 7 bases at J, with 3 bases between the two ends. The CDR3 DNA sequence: TGTGCCAGCAGCCAAGAGAGTGAAGCTTTCTTT. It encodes CASSQESEAFF.

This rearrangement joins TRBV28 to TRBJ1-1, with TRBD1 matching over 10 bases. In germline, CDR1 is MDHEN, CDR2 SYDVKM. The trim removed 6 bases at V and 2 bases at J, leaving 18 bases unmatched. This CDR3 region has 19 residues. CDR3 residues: CASSNTIDRDRGLNTEAFF. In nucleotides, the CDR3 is TGTGCCAGCAGCAACACTATCGACCGGGACAGGGGACTAAACACTGAAGCTTTCTTT.

The CDR3 is CASSLRYTETQYF. The CDR3 DNA follows: TGTGCCAGCAGTTTACGGTATACAGAGACCCAGTACTTC. The chain links TRBV12-3 or TRBV12-4 to TRBJ2-5, with D unclear. The CDR3 has 13 residues. The V and J ends lost 2 bases and 4 bases respectively, with 8 bases between them.

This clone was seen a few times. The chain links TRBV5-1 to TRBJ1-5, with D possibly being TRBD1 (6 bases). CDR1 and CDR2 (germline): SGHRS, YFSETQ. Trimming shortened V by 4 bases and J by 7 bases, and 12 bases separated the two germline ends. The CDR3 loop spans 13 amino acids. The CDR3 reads CASSPQGQQPQHF. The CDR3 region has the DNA TGCGCCAGCAGCCCACAGGGTCAACAGCCCCAGCATTTT.

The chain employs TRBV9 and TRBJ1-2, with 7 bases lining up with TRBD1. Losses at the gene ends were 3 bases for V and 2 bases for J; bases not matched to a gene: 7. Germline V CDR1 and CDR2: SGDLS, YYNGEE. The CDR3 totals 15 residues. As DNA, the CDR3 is TGTGCCAGCAGCGGACGGGACAGACAAAACTATGGCTACACCTTC. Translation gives CASSGRDRQNYGYTF.

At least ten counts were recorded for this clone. In DNA, the CDR3 is TGTGCCAGCAGTTTACGGTTGCTATCTCTGGAGCAGTTCTTC. Translating it yields CASSLRLLSLEQFF. The chain has TRBV27 and TRBJ2-1; no definite D call. The germline V gene encodes CDR1 MNHEY and CDR2 SMNVEV (reference sequence). V lost 2 bases and J 10 bases, leaving 15 bases between the germline ends. This CDR3 has 14 amino acids.

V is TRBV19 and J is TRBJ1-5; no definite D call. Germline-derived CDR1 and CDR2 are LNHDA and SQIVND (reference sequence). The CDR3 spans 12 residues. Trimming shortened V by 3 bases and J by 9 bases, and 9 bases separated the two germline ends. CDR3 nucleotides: TGTGCCAGTAGTATCCCCCCGCGGCCCCAGCATTTT. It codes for CASSIPPRPQHF.

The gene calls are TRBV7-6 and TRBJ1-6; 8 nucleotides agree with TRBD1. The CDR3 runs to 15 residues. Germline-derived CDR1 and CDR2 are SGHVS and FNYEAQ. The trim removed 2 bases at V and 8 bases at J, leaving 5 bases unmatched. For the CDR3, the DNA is TGTGCCAGCAGCTTACGCGACAGGGGATATTCACCCCTCCACTTT. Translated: CASSLRDRGYSPLHF.

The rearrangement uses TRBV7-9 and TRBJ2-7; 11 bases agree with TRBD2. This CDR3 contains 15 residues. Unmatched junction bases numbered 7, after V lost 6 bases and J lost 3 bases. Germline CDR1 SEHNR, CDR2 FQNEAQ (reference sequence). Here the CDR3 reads CASSSGTSGFYEQYF. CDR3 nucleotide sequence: TGTGCCAGCAGTTCCGGGACTAGCGGCTTCTACGAGCAGTACTTC. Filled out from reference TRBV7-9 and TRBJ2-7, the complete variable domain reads DTGVSQNPRHKITKRGQNVTFRCDPISEHNRLYWYRQTLGQGPEFLTYFQNEAQLEKSRLLSDRFSAERPKGSFSTLEIQRTEQGDSAMYLCASSSGTSGFYEQYFGPGTRLTVT.

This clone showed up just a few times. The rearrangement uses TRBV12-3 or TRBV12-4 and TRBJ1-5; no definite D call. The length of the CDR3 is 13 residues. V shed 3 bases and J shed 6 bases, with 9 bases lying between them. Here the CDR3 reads CASSFSTVQPQHF. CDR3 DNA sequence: TGTGCCAGCAGTTTTTCTACGGTTCAGCCCCAGCATTTT.

The CDR3 region is CASSLYSRQETQYF. The CDR3 bases are TGTGCCAGCAGCTTATACTCGCGCCAAGAGACCCAGTACTTC. The gene calls are TRBV7-2 and TRBJ2-5; no reliable D call. In germline, CDR1 is SGHTA, CDR2 FQGNSA. The CDR3 totals 14 residues. V shed 2 bases and J shed 1 base, with 8 bases lying between them. Full variable domain (rest looked up from reference TRBV7-2 and TRBJ2-5): GAGVSQSPSNKVTEKGKDVELRCDPISGHTALYWYRQSLGQGLEFLIYFQGNSAPDKSGLPSDRFSAERTGGSVSTLTIQRTQQEDSAVYLCASSLYSRQETQYFGPGTRLLVL.

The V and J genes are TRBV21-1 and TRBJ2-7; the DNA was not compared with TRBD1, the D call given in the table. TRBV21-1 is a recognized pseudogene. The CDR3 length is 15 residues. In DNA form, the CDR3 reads TGTGCCAGCAGCAAAGTAGGGGTATGCTCGGACGAGCAGTACTTC. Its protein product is CASSKVGVCSDEQYF.

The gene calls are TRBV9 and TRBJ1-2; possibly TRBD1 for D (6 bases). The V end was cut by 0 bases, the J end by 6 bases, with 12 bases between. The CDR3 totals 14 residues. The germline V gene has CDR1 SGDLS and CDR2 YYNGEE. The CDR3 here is CASSVDTGRDGYTF. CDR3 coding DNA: TGTGCCAGCAGCGTAGATACAGGGAGGGATGGCTACACCTTC.

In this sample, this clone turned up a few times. CDR3 residues: CAWSEGFEEKLFF. As DNA, the CDR3 is TGTGCCTGGAGTGAGGGGTTTGAAGAAAAACTGTTTTTT. V and J are TRBV30 and TRBJ1-4; D may be TRBD1 (5 bases). Deletions cut 1 base from V and 8 bases from J, with 11 bases between. Germline loops: CDR1 GTSNPN, CDR2 SVGIG (reference sequence). There are 13 residues in the CDR3. Full variable domain (outside the CDR3, taken from reference TRBV30 and TRBJ1-4): SQTIHQWPATLVQPVGSPLSLECTVEGTSNPNLYWYRQAAGRGLQLLFYSVGIGQISSEVPQNLSASRPQDRQFILSSKKLLLSDSGFYLCAWSEGFEEKLFFGSGTQLSVL.

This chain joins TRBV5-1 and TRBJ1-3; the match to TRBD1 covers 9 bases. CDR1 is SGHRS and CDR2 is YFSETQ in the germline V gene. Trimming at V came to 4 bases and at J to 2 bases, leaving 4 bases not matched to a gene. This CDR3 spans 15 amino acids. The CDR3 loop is CASSIGQGPGNTIYF. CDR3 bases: TGCGCCAGCAGCATCGGACAGGGGCCTGGAAACACCATATATTTT. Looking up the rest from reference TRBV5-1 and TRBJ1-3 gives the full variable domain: KAGVTQTPRYLIKTRGQQVTLSCSPISGHRSVSWYQQTPGQGLQFLFEYFSETQRNKGNFPGRFSGRQFSNSRSEMNVSTLELGDSALYLCASSIGQGPGNTIYFGEGSWLTVV.

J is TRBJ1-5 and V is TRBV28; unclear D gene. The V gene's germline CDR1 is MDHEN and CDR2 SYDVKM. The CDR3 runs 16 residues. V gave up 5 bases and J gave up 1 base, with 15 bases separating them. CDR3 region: CASSPLIAGSNQPQHF. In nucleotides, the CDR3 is TGTGCCAGCAGTCCGTTAATAGCGGGGAGCAATCAGCCCCAGCATTTT.

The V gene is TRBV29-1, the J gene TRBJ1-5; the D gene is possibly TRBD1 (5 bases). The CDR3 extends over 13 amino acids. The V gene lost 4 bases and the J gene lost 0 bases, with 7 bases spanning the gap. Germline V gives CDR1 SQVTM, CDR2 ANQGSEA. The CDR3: CSVARASNQPQHF. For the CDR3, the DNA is TGCAGCGTTGCCAGGGCTAGCAATCAGCCCCAGCATTTT.